Given below is one T cell receptor beta chain in context. The antigen is not known. Assay: immunoSEQ multiplex PCR; the TCRdb copy retains only in-frame clones and omits some. The sample records some 2,200 clones, roughly nine tenths being singletons. The CDR3 is made up of 14 amino acids. Germline V gene data show CDR1 as LNHNV and CDR2 as YYDKDF (reference sequence). V was cut by 4 bases and J by 5 bases, with 14 bases left in between. This sample is part of a study of T cell clonotyping in hematopoietic cell transplantation. Study results and caveats: At the given depth, recipient repertoires were over 97% de novo clonotypes. Recipient TCR diversity dropped after transplant; expanded clonotypes rose from day 30 to 180. Cells were unsorted, so CD4 and CD8 contributions were not separated.

The sequenced sample consisted of peripheral blood mononuclear cells. The chain employs TRBV15 and TRBJ1-2; D unclear. The receptor's source is a man aged 40-49 years in good health. Some clones in this sample may be carry-over from other donors' samples. The CDR3 DNA sequence: TGTGCCACCAGCATGTGGGGAAAGGGTTATGGCTACACCTTC. Its translation: CATSMWGKGYGYTF. Full variable domain (missing parts from reference TRBV15 and TRBJ1-2): DAMVIQNPRYQVTQFGKPVTLSCSQTLNHNVMYWYQQKSSQAPKLLFHYYDKDFNNEADTPDNFQSRRPNTSFCFLDIRSPGLGDTAMYLCATSMWGKGYGYTFGSGTRLTVV.